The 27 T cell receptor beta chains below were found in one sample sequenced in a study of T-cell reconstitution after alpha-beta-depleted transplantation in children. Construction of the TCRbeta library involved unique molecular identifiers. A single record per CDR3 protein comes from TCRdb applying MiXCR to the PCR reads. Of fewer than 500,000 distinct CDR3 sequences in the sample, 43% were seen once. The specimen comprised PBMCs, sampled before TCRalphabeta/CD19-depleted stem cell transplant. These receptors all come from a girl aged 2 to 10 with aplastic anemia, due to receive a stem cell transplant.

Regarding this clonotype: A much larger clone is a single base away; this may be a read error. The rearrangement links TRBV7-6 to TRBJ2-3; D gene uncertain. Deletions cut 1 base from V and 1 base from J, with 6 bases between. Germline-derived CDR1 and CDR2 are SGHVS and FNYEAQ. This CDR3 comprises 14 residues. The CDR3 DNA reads TGTGCCAGCAGCTTAGGGATGGGCACAGATACGCAGTATTTT. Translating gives CASSLGMGTDTQYF. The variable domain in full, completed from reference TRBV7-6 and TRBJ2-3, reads GAGVSQSPRYKVTKRGQDVALRCDPISGHVSLYWYRQALGQGPEFLTYFNYEAQQDKSGLPNDRFSAERPEGSISTLTIQRTEQRDSAMYRCASSLGMGTDTQYFGPGTRLTVL.

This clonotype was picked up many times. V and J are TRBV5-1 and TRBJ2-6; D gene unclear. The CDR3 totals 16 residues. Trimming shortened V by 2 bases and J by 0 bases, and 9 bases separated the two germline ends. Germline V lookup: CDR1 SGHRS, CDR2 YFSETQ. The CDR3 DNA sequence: TGCGCCAGCAGCTTAGTTATCGTCTCTGGGGCCAACGTCCTGACTTTC. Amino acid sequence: CASSLVIVSGANVLTF.

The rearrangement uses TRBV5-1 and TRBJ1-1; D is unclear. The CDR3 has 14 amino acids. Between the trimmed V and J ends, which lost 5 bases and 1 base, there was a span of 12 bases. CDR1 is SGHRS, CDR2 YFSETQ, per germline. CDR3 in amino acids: CASRWQESNTEAFF. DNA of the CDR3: TGCGCCAGCAGGTGGCAGGAATCGAACACTGAAGCTTTCTTT.

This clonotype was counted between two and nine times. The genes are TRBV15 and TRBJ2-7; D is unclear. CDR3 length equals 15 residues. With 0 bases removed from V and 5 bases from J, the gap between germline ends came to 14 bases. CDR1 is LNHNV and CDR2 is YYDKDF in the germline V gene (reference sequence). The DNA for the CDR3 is TGTGCCACCAGCAGAGAAAGGGCAGCTGTAGACGAGCAGTACTTC. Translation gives CATSRERAAVDEQYF.

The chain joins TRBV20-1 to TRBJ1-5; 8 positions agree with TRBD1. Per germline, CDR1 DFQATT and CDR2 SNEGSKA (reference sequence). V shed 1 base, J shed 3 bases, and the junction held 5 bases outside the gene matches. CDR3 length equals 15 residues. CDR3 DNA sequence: TGCAGTGCTAGAGTAGTGACAGGGGCCAATCAGCCCCAGCATTTT. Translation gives CSARVVTGANQPQHF.

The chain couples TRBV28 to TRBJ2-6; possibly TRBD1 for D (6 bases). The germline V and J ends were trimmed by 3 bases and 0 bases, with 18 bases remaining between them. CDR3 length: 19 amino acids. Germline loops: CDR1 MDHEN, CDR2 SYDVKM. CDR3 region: CASSLPETGFSSGANVLTF. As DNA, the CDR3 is TGTGCCAGCAGTTTGCCCGAGACAGGTTTTAGCTCTGGGGCCAACGTCCTGACTTTC.

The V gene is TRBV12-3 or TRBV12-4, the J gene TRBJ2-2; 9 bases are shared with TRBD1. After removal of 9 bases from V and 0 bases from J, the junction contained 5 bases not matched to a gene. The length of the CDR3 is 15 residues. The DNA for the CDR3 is TGTGCCAGTAAGGGACAGGGAACGAACACCGGGGAGCTGTTTTTT. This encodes CASKGQGTNTGELFF.

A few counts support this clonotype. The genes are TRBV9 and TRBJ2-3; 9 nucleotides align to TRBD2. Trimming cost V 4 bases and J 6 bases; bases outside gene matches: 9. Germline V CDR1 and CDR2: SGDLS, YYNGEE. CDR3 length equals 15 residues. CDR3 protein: CASSFLAGARDTQYF. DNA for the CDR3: TGTGCCAGCAGCTTCTTAGCGGGAGCGAGGGATACGCAGTATTTT.

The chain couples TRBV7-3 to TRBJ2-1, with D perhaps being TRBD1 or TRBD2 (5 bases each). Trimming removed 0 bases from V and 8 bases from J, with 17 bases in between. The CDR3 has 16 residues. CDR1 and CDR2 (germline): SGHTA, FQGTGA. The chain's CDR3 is CASSLTGTGLLDEQFF. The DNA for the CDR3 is TGTGCCAGCAGCTTAACGGGGACGGGATTGTTGGATGAGCAGTTCTTC.

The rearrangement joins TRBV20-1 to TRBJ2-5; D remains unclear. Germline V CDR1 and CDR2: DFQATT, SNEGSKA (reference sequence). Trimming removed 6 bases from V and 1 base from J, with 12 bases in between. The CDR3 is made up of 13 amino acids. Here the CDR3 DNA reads TGCAGTGCGATTCTCCGGGTCCAAGAGACCCAGTACTTC. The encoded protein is CSAILRVQETQYF.

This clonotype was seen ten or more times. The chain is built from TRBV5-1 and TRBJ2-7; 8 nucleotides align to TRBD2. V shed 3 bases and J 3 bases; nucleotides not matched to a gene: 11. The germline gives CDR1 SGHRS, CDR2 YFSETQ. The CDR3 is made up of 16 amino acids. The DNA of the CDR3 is TGCGCCAGCAGCTCTGGACTAGCTGAACTGCTCTACGAGCAGTACTTC. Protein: CASSSGLAELLYEQYF.

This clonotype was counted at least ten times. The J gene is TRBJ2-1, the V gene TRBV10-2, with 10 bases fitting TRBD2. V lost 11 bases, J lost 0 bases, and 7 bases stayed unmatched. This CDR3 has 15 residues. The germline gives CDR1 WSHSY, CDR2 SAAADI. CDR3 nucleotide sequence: TGCGCCGGACAAGCGGGAGGGAGCTCCTACAATGAGCAGTTCTTC. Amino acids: CAGQAGGSSYNEQFF.

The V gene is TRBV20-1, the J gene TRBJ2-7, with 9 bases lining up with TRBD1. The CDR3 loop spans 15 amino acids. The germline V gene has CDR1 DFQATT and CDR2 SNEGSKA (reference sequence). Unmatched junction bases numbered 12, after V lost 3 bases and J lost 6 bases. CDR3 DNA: TGCAGTGCTAGGGGCATGGGACAGGGATTTAGCGAGCAGTACTTC. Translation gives CSARGMGQGFSEQYF.

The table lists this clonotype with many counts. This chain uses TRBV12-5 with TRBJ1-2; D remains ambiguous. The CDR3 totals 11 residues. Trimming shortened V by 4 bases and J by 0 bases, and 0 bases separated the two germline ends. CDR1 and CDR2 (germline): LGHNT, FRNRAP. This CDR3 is CASGSNYGYTF. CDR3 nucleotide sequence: TGTGCTAGTGGTTCTAACTATGGCTACACCTTC.

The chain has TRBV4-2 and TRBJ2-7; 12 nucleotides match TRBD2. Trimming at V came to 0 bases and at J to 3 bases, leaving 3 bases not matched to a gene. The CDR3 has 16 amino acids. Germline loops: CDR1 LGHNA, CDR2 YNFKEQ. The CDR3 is CASSQERTSGIYEQYF. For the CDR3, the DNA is TGTGCCAGCAGCCAAGAAAGGACTAGCGGGATCTACGAGCAGTACTTC.

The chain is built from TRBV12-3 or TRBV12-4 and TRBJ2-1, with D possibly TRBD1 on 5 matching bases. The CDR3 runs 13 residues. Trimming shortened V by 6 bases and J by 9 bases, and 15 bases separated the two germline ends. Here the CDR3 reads CASRRAPQGEQFF. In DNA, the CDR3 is TGTGCCAGCAGACGGGCCCCCCAGGGTGAGCAGTTCTTC.

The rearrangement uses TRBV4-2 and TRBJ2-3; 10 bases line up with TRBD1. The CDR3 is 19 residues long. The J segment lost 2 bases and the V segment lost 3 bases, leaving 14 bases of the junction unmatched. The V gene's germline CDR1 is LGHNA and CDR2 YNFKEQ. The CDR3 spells CASSHFGYPGTGVTDTQYF. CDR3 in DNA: TGTGCCAGCAGCCATTTCGGGTATCCCGGGACAGGGGTCACAGATACGCAGTATTTT.

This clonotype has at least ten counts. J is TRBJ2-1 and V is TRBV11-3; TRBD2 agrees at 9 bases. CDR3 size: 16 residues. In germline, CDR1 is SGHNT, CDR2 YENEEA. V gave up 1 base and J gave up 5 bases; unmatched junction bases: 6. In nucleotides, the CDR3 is TGTGCCAGCAGCTTAGTAAGAGGGACTAGCAACAATGAGCAGTTCTTC. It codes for CASSLVRGTSNNEQFF.

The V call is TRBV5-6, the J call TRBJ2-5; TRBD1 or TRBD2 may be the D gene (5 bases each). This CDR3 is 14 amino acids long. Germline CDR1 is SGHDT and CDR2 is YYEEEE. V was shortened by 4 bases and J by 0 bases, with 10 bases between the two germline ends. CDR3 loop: CASSIGTDQETQYF. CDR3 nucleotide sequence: TGTGCCAGCAGCATCGGGACGGACCAAGAGACCCAGTACTTC.

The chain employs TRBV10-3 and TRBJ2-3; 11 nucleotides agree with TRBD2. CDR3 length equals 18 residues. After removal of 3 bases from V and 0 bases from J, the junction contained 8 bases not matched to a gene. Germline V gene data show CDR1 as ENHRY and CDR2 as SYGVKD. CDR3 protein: CAISDLGTSGFSTDTQYF. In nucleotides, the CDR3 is TGTGCCATCAGTGATCTGGGGACTAGCGGATTCAGCACAGATACGCAGTATTTT.

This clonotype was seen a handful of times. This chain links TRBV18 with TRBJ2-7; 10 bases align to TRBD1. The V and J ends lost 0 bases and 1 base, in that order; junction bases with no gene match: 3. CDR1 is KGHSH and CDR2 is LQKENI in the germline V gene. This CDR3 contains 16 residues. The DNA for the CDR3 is TGTGCCAGCTCACCACCGAGGGACAGGGGTTCCTACGAGCAGTACTTC. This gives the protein CASSPPRDRGSYEQYF.

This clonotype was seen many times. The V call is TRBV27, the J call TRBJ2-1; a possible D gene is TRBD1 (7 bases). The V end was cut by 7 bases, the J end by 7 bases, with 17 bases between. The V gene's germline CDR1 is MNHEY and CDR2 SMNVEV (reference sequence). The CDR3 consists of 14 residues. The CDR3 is CASTLAPGGNEQFF. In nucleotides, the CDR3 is TGTGCCAGCACCTTAGCCCCAGGGGGGAATGAGCAGTTCTTC.

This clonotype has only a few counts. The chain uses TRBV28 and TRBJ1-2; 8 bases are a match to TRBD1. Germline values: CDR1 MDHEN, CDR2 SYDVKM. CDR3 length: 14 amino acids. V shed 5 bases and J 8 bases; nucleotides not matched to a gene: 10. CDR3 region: CASSLLTGVSGYTF. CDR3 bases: TGTGCCAGCAGTCTATTGACAGGGGTTTCCGGCTACACCTTC.

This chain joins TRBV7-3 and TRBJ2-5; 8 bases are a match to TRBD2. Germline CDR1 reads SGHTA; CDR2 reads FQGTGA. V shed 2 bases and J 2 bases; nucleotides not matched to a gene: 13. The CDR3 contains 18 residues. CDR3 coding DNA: TGTGCCAGCAGCTTAGTGGTAGCGGGGACCCGAACACAAGAGACCCAGTACTTC. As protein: CASSLVVAGTRTQETQYF.

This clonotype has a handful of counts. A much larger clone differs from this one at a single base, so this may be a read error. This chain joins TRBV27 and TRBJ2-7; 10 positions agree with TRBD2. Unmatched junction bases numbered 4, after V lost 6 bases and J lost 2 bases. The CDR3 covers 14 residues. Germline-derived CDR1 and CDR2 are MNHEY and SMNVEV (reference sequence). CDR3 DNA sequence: TGTGCCAGCAGGGTGCTAGCGGGAGCCTACGAGCAGTACTTC. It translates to CASRVLAGAYEQYF.

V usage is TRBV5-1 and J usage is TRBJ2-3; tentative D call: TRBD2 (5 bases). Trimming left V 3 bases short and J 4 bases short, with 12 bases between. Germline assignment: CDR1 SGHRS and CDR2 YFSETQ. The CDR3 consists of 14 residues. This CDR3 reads CASSSRLSPDTQYF. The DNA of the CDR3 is TGCGCCAGCAGCTCACGACTATCCCCAGATACGCAGTATTTT.

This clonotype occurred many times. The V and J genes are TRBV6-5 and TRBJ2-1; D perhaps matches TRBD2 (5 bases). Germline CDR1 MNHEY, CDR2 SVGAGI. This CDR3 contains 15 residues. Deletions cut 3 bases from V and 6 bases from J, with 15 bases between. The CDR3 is CASSYFLTTPNEQFF. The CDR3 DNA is TGTGCCAGCAGTTATTTTCTGACTACTCCCAATGAGCAGTTCTTC.